This TCR beta chain was obtained from a study of CD8+ T cells in alopecia areata. Trimming cost V 8 bases and J 1 base, with 17 bases left between them. Germline CDR1 MGHDK, CDR2 SYGVNS. The CDR3 has 15 residues. This clone was seen a single time. As the sequencing template, cDNA was produced by extracting RNA and reverse transcribing it. The assay was immunoSEQ multiplex PCR, and TCRdb's table has in-frame clones only and misses some. This table holds over 150,000 clones, more than 50% found once. The chain recombines TRBV25-1 with TRBJ1-1; D is perhaps TRBD1 (5 bases). The source is a human donor in good health. The sequencing input was CD8+ T cells sorted from blood. CDR3 loop: CASELGTIENTEAFF. In DNA form, the CDR3 reads TGTGCCAGCGAGCTTGGGACGATAGAGAACACTGAAGCTTTCTTT.